The TCR beta chain described here comes from a study of blood T cell repertoires in COVID-19. Looking at the study overall: COVID-19 samples collected from the United States, Italy and Spain covered acute and convalescent phases.

Data came from immunoSEQ multiplex PCR; TCRdb stores just in-frame clones and leaves some out. The repertoire holds some 110,000 clones, with 80% as singletons. The CDR3 covers 16 residues. The V gene end was trimmed by 3 bases and the J gene end by 8 bases; junction bases not matched to a gene: 9. The V gene's germline CDR1 is LGHNA and CDR2 YSLEER. V and J are TRBV4-3 and TRBJ1-4, with 10 bases that match TRBD1. Material for sequencing was peripheral blood. The sequence derives from a man aged 55-75 years with active or convalescent COVID-19. The CDR3 region is CASSQGSGTGVEKLFF. The CDR3 nucleotides read TGCGCCAGCAGCCAGGGATCCGGGACAGGGGTGGAAAAACTGTTTTTT.